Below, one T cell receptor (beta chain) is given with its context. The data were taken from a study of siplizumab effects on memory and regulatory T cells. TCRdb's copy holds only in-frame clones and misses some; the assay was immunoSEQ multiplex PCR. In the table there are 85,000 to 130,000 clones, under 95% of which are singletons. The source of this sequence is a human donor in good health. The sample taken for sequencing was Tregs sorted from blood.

CDR3 nucleotide sequence: TGTGCCACACGACAGGGGGCGGGGGAGACCCAGTACTTC. This gives the protein CATRQGAGETQYF. V gene TRBV19 combines with J gene TRBJ2-5; 10 bases line up with TRBD1. Germline V gene data show CDR1 as LNHDA and CDR2 as SQIVND (reference sequence). The CDR3 runs to 13 residues. V lost 10 bases to trimming and J lost 5 bases; unmatched junction nucleotides: 7.